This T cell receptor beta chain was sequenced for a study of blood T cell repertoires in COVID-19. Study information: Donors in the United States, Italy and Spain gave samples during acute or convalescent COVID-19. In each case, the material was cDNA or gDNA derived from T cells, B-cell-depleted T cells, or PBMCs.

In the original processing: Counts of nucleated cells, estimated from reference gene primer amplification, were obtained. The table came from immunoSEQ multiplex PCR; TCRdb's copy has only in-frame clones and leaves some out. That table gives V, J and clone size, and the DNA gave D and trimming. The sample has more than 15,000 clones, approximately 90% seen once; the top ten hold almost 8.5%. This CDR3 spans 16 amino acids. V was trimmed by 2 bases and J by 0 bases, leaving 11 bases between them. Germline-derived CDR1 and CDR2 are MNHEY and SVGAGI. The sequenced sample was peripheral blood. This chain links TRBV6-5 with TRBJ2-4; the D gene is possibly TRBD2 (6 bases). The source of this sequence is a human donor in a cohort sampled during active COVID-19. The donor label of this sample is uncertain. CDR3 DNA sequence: TGTGCCAGCAGTTACACACGGGGGTTAGCCAAAAACATTCAGTACTTC. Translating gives CASSYTRGLAKNIQYF.